The 3 T cell receptor beta chains below come from one sample, sequenced in a study of cytomegalovirus exposure and HLA in healthy donors. Researchers ran the PCR with 60 Vbeta and 13 Jbeta primers. Sequencing used immunoSEQ multiplex PCR; TCRdb keeps in-frame clones, though not all of them. The sample holds about 150,000 clones, around 79% seen once. The specimen sequenced was PBMCs. The receptor set was obtained from a man in his forties or fifties in good health and CMV-seropositive.

The chain has TRBV7-9 and TRBJ2-7; 13 nucleotides line up with TRBD2. V was clipped by 3 bases and J by 0 bases; unmatched bases: 11. This CDR3 is 19 amino acids long. Germline V gene data show CDR1 as SEHNR and CDR2 as FQNEAQ (reference sequence). The CDR3 region has the DNA TGTGCCAGCAGCTTCGGACTAGCGGGAGAGGGGGGCGACTCCTACGAGCAGTACTTC. This codes for CASSFGLAGEGGDSYEQYF. Looking up the rest from reference TRBV7-9 and TRBJ2-7 gives the full variable domain: DTGVSQNPRHKITKRGQNVTFRCDPISEHNRLYWYRQTLGQGPEFLTYFQNEAQLEKSRLLSDRFSAERPKGSFSTLEIQRTEQGDSAMYLCASSFGLAGEGGDSYEQYFGPGTRLTVT.

The rearrangement links TRBV18 to TRBJ1-5; 8 bases line up with TRBD1. Germline V gene data show CDR1 as KGHSH and CDR2 as LQKENI. V lost 3 bases, J lost 0 bases, and 1 base stayed unmatched. The length of the CDR3 is 15 residues. CDR3 amino acids: CASSPDRVSNQPQHF. The CDR3 nucleotides are TGTGCCAGCTCACCGGACAGGGTTAGCAATCAGCCCCAGCATTTT.

The rearrangement uses TRBV27 and TRBJ1-5; D may be TRBD1 (5 bases). The CDR3 has 16 residues. Trimming took 6 bases from V and 3 from J, leaving 18 bases between them. Germline-derived CDR1 and CDR2 are MNHEY and SMNVEV (reference sequence). The DNA of the CDR3 is TGTGCCAGCAGCCCTACAGGATTTATATACAATCAGCCCCAGCATTTT. Translation: CASSPTGFIYNQPQHF.